The rows below give T cell receptor beta chains drawn from one sample of a study of T cell responses to AZD1222 COVID-19 vaccine. Produced via immunoSEQ multiplex PCR; TCRdb's table is partial and in-frame only. Of about 150,000 clones listed, approximately 88% are singletons. The sequences come from peripheral blood, collected on day 0 of AZD1222 vaccination. The receptors derive from an adult in good health. Both conserved end residues are part of each CDR3. Each record gives: D gene, V gene, clone size, J gene, CDR3 DNA, CDR3 protein. D genes are given only for firm matches. Part of the rows lack a size; the others show once, few, many or a class for expanded clones.

-	TRBV3-1/TRBV3-2	-	TRBJ1-6	TGTGCCAGCAGCGAGGACGGTGGGGGCACCCTCCACTTT	CASSEDGGGTLHF
TRBD1	TRBV6-1	-	TRBJ2-7	TGTGCCAGCAGTGAGCAGGGGGCGGGGTCCTACGAGCAGTACTTC	CASSEQGAGSYEQYF
-	TRBV9	-	TRBJ1-4	TGTGCCAGCAGCGTACAGGGTGGTGAAAAACTGTTTTTT	CASSVQGGEKLFF
TRBD1	TRBV19	-	TRBJ2-2	TGTGCCAGTAGTAGAGGGACAGTCCTCACCGGGGAGCTGTTTTTT	CASSRGTVLTGELFF
-	TRBV11-3	-	TRBJ1-5	TGTGCCAGCAGCTTAGGCCATGGGAATCAGCCCCAGCATTTT	CASSLGHGNQPQHF
TRBD1	TRBV9	once	TRBJ1-3	TGTGCCAGCAGCAGAAGACAGGGGGCTGGAAACACCATATATTTT	CASSRRQGAGNTIYF
-	TRBV15	-	TRBJ1-5	TGTGCCACCAGCGAGGAGGGAGGGGGTAGCAATCAGCCCCAGCATTTT	CATSEEGGGSNQPQHF
-	TRBV11-2	-	TRBJ2-1	TGTGCCAGCAGCTTAGGTATTAGGGGGAGGGATGAGCAGTTCTTC	CASSLGIRGRDEQFF
TRBD2	TRBV6-2/TRBV6-3	-	TRBJ2-2	TGTGCCAGCAGCAAGGACGGGAGGGCCTTACGGGAGCTGTTTTTT	CASSKDGRALRELFF
-	TRBV28	-	TRBJ1-1	TGTGCCAGCTCAGGGGTGCTCCCCACTGAAGCTTTCTTT	CASSGVLPTEAFF
-	TRBV27	-	TRBJ2-1	TGTGCCAGCAGTTTAAATAAGGGGGTAGTCTCCTACAATGAGCAGTTCTTC	CASSLNKGVVSYNEQFF
-	TRBV4-3	-	TRBJ2-1	TGCGCCAGCAGCCAAGATTGGACTGCCTACAATGAGCAGTTCTTC	CASSQDWTAYNEQFF
-	TRBV12-3/TRBV12-4	-	TRBJ1-6	TGTGCCAGCAGTTTAAGTCACGGTTCACCCCTCCACTTT	CASSLSHGSPLHF
-	TRBV19	-	TRBJ2-6	TGTGCCAGTAGTATGGGAAAGAGCTCTGGGGCCAACGTCCTGACTTTC	CASSMGKSSGANVLTF